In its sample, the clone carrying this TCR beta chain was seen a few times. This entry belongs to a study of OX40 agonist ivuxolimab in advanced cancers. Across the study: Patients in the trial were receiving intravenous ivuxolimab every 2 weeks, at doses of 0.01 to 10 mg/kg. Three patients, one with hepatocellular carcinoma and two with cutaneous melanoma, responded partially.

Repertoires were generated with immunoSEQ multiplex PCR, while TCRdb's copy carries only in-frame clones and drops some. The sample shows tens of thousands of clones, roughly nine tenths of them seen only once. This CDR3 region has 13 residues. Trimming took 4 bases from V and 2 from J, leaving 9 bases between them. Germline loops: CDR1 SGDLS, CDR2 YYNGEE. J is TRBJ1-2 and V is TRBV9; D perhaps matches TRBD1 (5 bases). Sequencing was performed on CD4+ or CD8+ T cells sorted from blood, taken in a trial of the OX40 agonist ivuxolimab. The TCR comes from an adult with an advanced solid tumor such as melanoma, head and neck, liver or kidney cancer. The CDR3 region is CASSSGRNYGYTF. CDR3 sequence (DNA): TGTGCCAGCAGCTCGGGACGGAACTATGGCTACACCTTC.